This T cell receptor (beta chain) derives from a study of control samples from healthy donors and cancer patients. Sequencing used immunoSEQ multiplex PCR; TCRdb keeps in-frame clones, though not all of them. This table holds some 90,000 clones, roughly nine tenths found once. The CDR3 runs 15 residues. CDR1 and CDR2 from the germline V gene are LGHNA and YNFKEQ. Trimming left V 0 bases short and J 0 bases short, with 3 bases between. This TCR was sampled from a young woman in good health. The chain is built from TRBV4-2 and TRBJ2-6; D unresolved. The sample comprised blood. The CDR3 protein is CASSQDTSGANVLTF. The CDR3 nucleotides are TGTGCCAGCAGCCAAGATACCTCTGGGGCCAACGTCCTGACTTTC.